This T cell receptor (beta chain) originates from a study of control samples from healthy donors and cancer patients. Here immunoSEQ multiplex PCR was the method, and the copy in TCRdb shows in-frame clones only, minus some. The table has approximately 100,000 clones, 90% seen once. This clone was detected a few times. This CDR3 region has 14 residues. Germline V lookup: CDR1 LNHDA, CDR2 SQIVND (reference sequence). V was shortened by 3 bases and J by 8 bases, with 11 bases between the two germline ends. This TCR was sampled from a human donor in good health. The donor label of this sample is uncertain. Specimen: blood. V gene TRBV19 combines with J gene TRBJ1-6; no clear D. CDR3 amino acids: CASSIDNAYSPLHF. The CDR3 nucleotides are TGTGCCAGTAGTATTGACAACGCCTATTCACCCCTCCACTTT. The whole variable domain, filled in from reference TRBV19 and TRBJ1-6, reads DGGITQSPKYLFRKEGQNVTLSCEQNLNHDAMYWYRQDPGQGLRLIYYSQIVNDFQKGDIAEGYSVSREKKESFPLTVTSAQKNPTAFYLCASSIDNAYSPLHFGNGTRLTVT.